This passage covers 29 T cell receptor beta chains from one sample sequenced in a study of beta chain features in type 1 diabetes (dated by TCRdb to between 2017 and 2018). Receptors were amplified or captured by the immunoSEQ multiplex PCR assay. The entire isolated RNA was reverse transcribed using the High Capacity cDNA Reverse Transcription Kit, and thus expressed TCRB transcripts were sequenced. TCRdb retrieved this table from immuneACCESS and kept in-frame rearrangements only. Not all clones are present; in checked studies, unresolved V genes account for under half, and no reason is known for the remainder. Within this sample are fewer than 900,000 clones, with about a sixth of them counted one time only. 0.023% of the sample is in the top ten clones. The sequenced sample was naive CD4+ T cells from blood. In light of the paper, this sample's cell subset or site label describes: true naive CD4+ T cells. These receptors were collected from a woman aged 18-29 years in good health.

The V call is TRBV6-6, the J call TRBJ2-2; D may match TRBD1 or TRBD2 (5 bases each). Trimming removed 7 bases at V and 2 bases at J, with 14 bases between. This CDR3 has 15 amino acids. Germline CDR1 MNHNY, CDR2 SVGAGI (reference sequence). CDR3 sequence reads: CASNRRGPNTGELFF. CDR3 nucleotide sequence: TGTGCCAGCAACCGAAGGGGACCCAACACCGGGGAGCTGTTTTTT.

As regards this clone: Other DNA sequences in this specimen translate into the identical CDR3. This chain links TRBV9 with TRBJ2-3; D unclear. Deletions cut 4 bases from V and 1 base from J, with 7 bases between. The CDR3 has 13 amino acids. CDR1 is SGDLS, CDR2 YYNGEE, per germline. CDR3 protein: CASSPSGTDTQYF. The CDR3 DNA sequence: TGTGCCAGCAGCCCCTCCGGCACAGATACGCAGTATTTT. Full variable domain (rest looked up from reference TRBV9 and TRBJ2-3): DSGVTQTPKHLITATGQRVTLRCSPRSGDLSVYWYQQSLDQGLQFLIQYYNGEERAKGNILERFSAQQFPDLHSELNLSSLELGDSALYFCASSPSGTDTQYFGPGTRLTVL.

This clone was counted at least ten times. The chain is built from TRBV7-9 and TRBJ1-2, with 10 bases matching TRBD1. Germline CDR1 is SEHNR and CDR2 is FQNEAQ (reference sequence). With 5 bases clipped from V and 6 bases from J, the junction kept 3 bases outside the gene matches. CDR3 size: 13 residues. In nucleotides, the CDR3 is TGTGCCAGCAGCCTCGGGACAGGGGATGGCTACACCTTC. This sequence encodes CASSLGTGDGYTF.

This clone was recorded a few times. V and J are TRBV4-2 and TRBJ2-7; TRBD2 is a possible D gene (5 bases). V was cut by 1 base and J by 3 bases, with 34 bases left in between. The CDR3 extends over 22 amino acids. Germline loops: CDR1 LGHNA, CDR2 YNFKEQ. The CDR3 sequence: CASSQGLLGAGVIAGRLYEQYF. The CDR3 DNA reads TGTGCCAGCAGCCAAGGGCTCCTGGGTGCCGGGGTTATCGCCGGCCGACTCTACGAGCAGTACTTC.

This chain links TRBV6-6 with TRBJ1-2; D not resolved. From germline, CDR1 is MNHNY and CDR2 SVGAGI (reference sequence). CDR3 length: 13 amino acids. V shed 5 bases and J shed 0 bases, with 7 bases lying between them. CDR3 protein: CASSQLANYGYTF. DNA of the CDR3: TGTGCCAGCAGTCAGCTAGCTAACTATGGCTACACCTTC.

The rearrangement links TRBV4-3 to TRBJ2-7; D remains unclear. The CDR3 is made up of 15 amino acids. Germline V CDR1 and CDR2: LGHNA, YSLEER. The germline V and J ends were trimmed by 0 bases and 3 bases, with 12 bases remaining between them. The CDR3 DNA reads as TGCGCCAGCAGCCAAGATTACCAGGCTCGCTACGAGCAGTACTTC. Residues: CASSQDYQARYEQYF.

The DNA for the CDR3 is TGTGCCAGCAGCCAAGTCCGCTGGGCAGAGACCCAGTACTTC. Residues: CASSQVRWAETQYF. The chain links TRBV9 to TRBJ2-5; D remains unclear. V lost 4 bases to trimming and J lost 4 bases, with 14 bases between them. The CDR3 length is 14 residues. Germline V lookup: CDR1 SGDLS, CDR2 YYNGEE.

This rearrangement joins TRBV19 to TRBJ2-7; TRBD1 matches 7 bases. The CDR3 sequence is 14 residues long. Trimming removed 5 bases from V and 3 bases from J; junction bases left unmatched: 7. Germline loops: CDR1 LNHDA, CDR2 SQIVND (reference sequence). This chain's CDR3 is CASSVAGTDYEQYF. The CDR3 DNA is TGTGCCAGTAGTGTGGCCGGGACAGACTACGAGCAGTACTTC.

This clone was seen a few times. The V gene is TRBV5-1, the J gene TRBJ2-2; 12 nucleotides match TRBD2. Losses at the gene ends were 5 bases for V and 5 bases for J; bases not matched to a gene: 4. Germline-derived CDR1 and CDR2 are SGHRS and YFSETQ. The length of the CDR3 is 15 residues. In nucleotides, the CDR3 is TGCGCCAGCAGACGACTAGCGGGAGAAACCGGGGAGCTGTTTTTT. Its protein product is CASRRLAGETGELFF.

In this sample, this clone turned up a few times. V and J are TRBV9 and TRBJ2-7, with D possibly TRBD2 on 6 matching bases. V was shortened by 2 bases and J by 4 bases, with 13 bases between the two germline ends. The CDR3 covers 14 residues. CDR1 SGDLS and CDR2 YYNGEE come from the germline V gene. The CDR3 sequence: CASSVRLEPYEQYF. In DNA, the CDR3 is TGTGCCAGCAGCGTTCGACTAGAACCTTACGAGCAGTACTTC.

This clone was detected only a few times. This rearrangement joins TRBV7-2 to TRBJ2-1; 10 bases line up with TRBD2. This CDR3 has 18 amino acids. Germline V gene lookup returns CDR1 SGHTA and CDR2 FQGNSA. Losses at the gene ends were 2 bases for V and 9 bases for J; bases not matched to a gene: 16. CDR3 sequence: CASSLRAPLAGVSSEQFF. For the CDR3, the DNA is TGTGCCAGCAGCTTACGGGCCCCCCTAGCGGGAGTATCTAGTGAGCAGTTCTTC.

This clone was seen more than once but under ten times. V usage is TRBV11-2 and J usage is TRBJ1-2, with 7 bases identical to TRBD1. V lost 0 bases and J lost 4; bases outside the gene matches: 5. Per germline, CDR1 SGHAT and CDR2 FQNNGV. CDR3 length: 15 residues. The CDR3 DNA is TGTGCCAGCAGCTTAGAGCCGGACAGGTCCTATGGCTACACCTTC. Amino acids: CASSLEPDRSYGYTF. Using reference TRBV11-2 and TRBJ1-2 for the parts outside the CDR3, the full variable domain is EAGVAQSPRYKIIEKRQSVAFWCNPISGHATLYWYQQILGQGPKLLIQFQNNGVVDDSQLPKDRFSAERLKGVDSTLKIQPAKLEDSAVYLCASSLEPDRSYGYTFGSGTRLTVV.

This clone was detected only a few times. This chain joins TRBV18 and TRBJ2-1; the D is unclear. Germline CDR1 is KGHSH and CDR2 is LQKENI. The length of the CDR3 is 12 residues. V lost 4 bases and J lost 9, with 10 bases in between. CDR3 coding DNA: TGTGCCAGCTCACTCGAGCTTGGTGAGCAGTTCTTC. Translated: CASSLELGEQFF.

This clone was observed a few times. This chain connects TRBV6-5 to TRBJ1-2; TRBD1 matches at 7 bases. The CDR3 has 13 residues. J gave up 4 bases and V 6 bases, and 5 bases lay outside the gene matches. CDR1 MNHEY and CDR2 SVGAGI come from the germline V gene. The CDR3 nucleotides read TGTGCCAGCAGACGACAGGGCGGCTATGGCTACACCTTC. Protein sequence: CASRRQGGYGYTF.

This clone was recorded a few times. J is TRBJ2-1 and V is TRBV10-3; tentative D call: TRBD1 (7 bases). Germline CDR1 is ENHRY and CDR2 is SYGVKD. The CDR3 runs to 14 residues. The ends were cut back, 8 bases at V and 4 bases at J, with 15 bases in the middle. The CDR3 region has the DNA TGTGCCATCGACCCAGGGGGGTCTTACAATGAGCAGTTCTTC. It codes for CAIDPGGSYNEQFF.

The table lists this clone with a few counts. This sample includes further DNA sequences coding for the same CDR3. This chain joins TRBV29-1 and TRBJ2-5, with 7 bases lining up with TRBD2. This CDR3 comprises 12 residues. J gave up 3 bases and V 4 bases, and 2 bases lay outside the gene matches. CDR1 is SQVTM, CDR2 ANQGSEA, per germline. For the CDR3, the DNA is TGCAGCGTTGCGGGACTAAAAGAGACCCAGTACTTC. This translates into CSVAGLKETQYF.

This clone occurred a few times. The V call is TRBV7-2, the J call TRBJ2-3, with TRBD2 identical over 8 bases. V lost 5 bases, J lost 6 bases, and 7 bases stayed unmatched. This CDR3 has 14 residues. In germline, CDR1 is SGHTA, CDR2 FQGNSA. CDR3 region: CASSHGLAPDTQYF. The CDR3 DNA follows: TGTGCCAGCAGCCACGGACTAGCCCCCGATACGCAGTATTTT. Full variable domain (missing parts from reference TRBV7-2 and TRBJ2-3): GAGVSQSPSNKVTEKGKDVELRCDPISGHTALYWYRQSLGQGLEFLIYFQGNSAPDKSGLPSDRFSAERTGGSVSTLTIQRTQQEDSAVYLCASSHGLAPDTQYFGPGTRLTVL.

A word on this clone: Other DNA sequences in the sample encode the same CDR3. In nucleotides, the CDR3 is TGTGCCAGCAGTTGGGACTCCTACAATGAGCAGTTCTTC. Amino acid sequence: CASSWDSYNEQFF. The J gene is TRBJ2-1, the V gene TRBV28; D ambiguous. Trimming stripped 4 bases from V and 0 bases from J, with 4 bases between. There are 13 residues in the CDR3. Germline V gives CDR1 MDHEN, CDR2 SYDVKM.

A note on this clone: Sequence at one end of the junction differs from germline and may be a read error. The chain is built from TRBV5-4 and TRBJ2-3; 9 bases map to TRBD2. In germline, CDR1 is SGHNT, CDR2 YYREEE (reference sequence). The CDR3 runs 14 residues. The CDR3 sequence is CASSLAGGPNTQYF. In DNA form, the CDR3 reads TGCGCCAGCAGCCTGGCGGGAGGGCCGAATACGCAGTATTTT.

This clone was found a few times. The CDR3 here is CSVVGSSYEQYF. CDR3 nucleotides: TGCAGCGTTGTCGGGAGTAGCTACGAGCAGTACTTC. The V gene is TRBV29-1, the J gene TRBJ2-7; perhaps TRBD2 as D (6 bases). The CDR3 runs 12 residues. Germline V gene lookup returns CDR1 SQVTM and CDR2 ANQGSEA. The V end was cut by 4 bases, the J end by 3 bases, with 10 bases between.

The rearrangement uses TRBV7-2 and TRBJ1-5; D not resolved. V lost 5 bases and J lost 5, with 10 bases in between. Germline-derived CDR1 and CDR2 are SGHTA and FQGNSA. This CDR3 has 13 residues. CDR3 sequence (DNA): TGTGCCAGCAGCCTACTAAACTATCAGCCCCAGCATTTT. Translation: CASSLLNYQPQHF. The entire variable domain, with the rest obtained from reference TRBV7-2 and TRBJ1-5, is as follows: GAGVSQSPSNKVTEKGKDVELRCDPISGHTALYWYRQSLGQGLEFLIYFQGNSAPDKSGLPSDRFSAERTGGSVSTLTIQRTQQEDSAVYLCASSLLNYQPQHFGDGTRLSIL.

The chain uses TRBV2 and TRBJ2-7; TRBD2 matches at 10 bases. With V trimmed by 4 bases and J by 5 bases, 5 bases remained unmatched. The CDR3 sequence is 14 residues long. From germline, CDR1 is SNHLY and CDR2 FYNNEI. CDR3 region: CASSVTSGRDEQYF. For the CDR3, the DNA is TGTGCCAGCAGTGTAACCAGCGGGAGGGACGAGCAGTACTTC.

To note about this clone: Other DNA sequences from this sample encode an identical CDR3 as well. The chain has TRBV2 and TRBJ2-7; D may correspond to TRBD1 or TRBD2 (5 bases each). This CDR3 is 13 amino acids long. Germline CDR1 reads SNHLY; CDR2 reads FYNNEI. V gave up 6 bases and J gave up 2 bases, with 11 bases separating them. CDR3 sequence (DNA): TGTGCCAGCAGAACAGGAGGCCCCTACGAGCAGTACTTC. Its translation: CASRTGGPYEQYF.

The V gene is TRBV10-3, the J gene TRBJ1-2; D ambiguous. Germline CDR1 ENHRY, CDR2 SYGVKD. V lost 0 bases and J lost 0, with 5 bases in between. This CDR3 has 14 residues. The CDR3 loop is CAISESTTNYGYTF. For the CDR3, the DNA is TGTGCCATCAGTGAGTCGACAACTAACTATGGCTACACCTTC.

In regard to this clone: The junction does not match germline at one end; this may be a read error. The chain employs TRBV10-3 and TRBJ2-7, with D uncertain. CDR3 length: 14 amino acids. Germline values: CDR1 ENHRY, CDR2 SYGVKD. The DNA for the CDR3 is TGTGCCATGAGTGAGCGTTCCGACGACTACGAGCAGTACTTC. Translating gives CAMSERSDDYEQYF.

There are a few counts of this clone. The J gene is TRBJ2-5, the V gene TRBV5-1, with 7 bases fitting TRBD2. This CDR3 is built from 17 residues. CDR1 and CDR2 from the germline V gene are SGHRS and YFSETQ. V shed 3 bases and J 7 bases; nucleotides not matched to a gene: 18. CDR3 loop: CASSSTNLAAQEGTQYF. The CDR3 DNA sequence: TGCGCCAGCAGCTCCACAAATCTAGCGGCACAAGAAGGGACCCAGTACTTC.

V usage is TRBV9 and J usage is TRBJ2-3, with 8 positions matching TRBD2. The CDR3 spans 18 residues. J lost 0 bases, V lost 4 bases, and 13 bases had no gene match. CDR1 and CDR2 from the germline V gene are SGDLS and YYNGEE. The CDR3 bases are TGTGCCAGCAGCCTCGGCGGATGGGCGGGAGGTAGCACAGATACGCAGTATTTT. Translated: CASSLGGWAGGSTDTQYF.

The table lists this clone with a few counts. The genes are TRBV5-6 and TRBJ2-5; TRBD2 matches at 8 bases. The CDR3 runs 16 residues. Trimming took 1 base from V and 1 from J; bases not matched to a gene: 6. Germline CDR1 reads SGHDT; CDR2 reads YYEEEE. The CDR3 bases are TGTGCCAGCAGCTTGCACCAGCGGGGGACCCAAGAGACCCAGTACTTC. Protein sequence: CASSLHQRGTQETQYF.

This clone was found a few times. V is TRBV5-5 and J is TRBJ2-3; 8 bases are a match to TRBD2. The J segment lost 1 base and the V segment lost 0 bases, leaving 4 bases of the junction unmatched. Germline assignment: CDR1 SGHKS and CDR2 YYEKEE (reference sequence). This CDR3 spans 16 amino acids. CDR3 amino acids: CASSLGPAGGTDTQYF. CDR3 coding DNA: TGTGCCAGCAGCTTGGGGCCAGCGGGAGGCACAGATACGCAGTATTTT.